The entry below gives a single T cell receptor (beta chain) sequence along with its context. What it binds is not known. Looked up from germline, CDR1 is LNHDA and CDR2 is SQIVND (reference sequence). The CDR3 consists of 14 residues. V was pared by 7 bases and J by 1 base, with 13 bases between. The sample comes from a study of a mutant IDH1 vaccine in newly diagnosed glioma. Study summary: The initiation of vaccination occurred 4-6 weeks after radiotherapy alone, or with temozolomide cycles. General study results and limits: Pseudoprogression looked unconnected to shifts in top peripheral T cell clonotypes.

Time point noted: week 11, during vaccination. Every vaccination contained 300 ug of the mutant IDH1 20-mer peptide and was paired with topical imiquimod. Profiling relied on immunoSEQ multiplex PCR, and the TCRdb table lists in-frame clones only, not all of them. The sample includes about 66,000 clones, approximately 88% of them seen just once. The input for sequencing was PBMCs, taken from a glioma patient whose treatment included an IDH1 peptide vaccine. The chain links TRBV19 to TRBJ1-1, with a weak D call TRBD1 (6 bases). The clonotype was recovered from a woman aged 45 to 65 with glioma. The chain's CDR3 is CASTRGGSNTEAFF. The DNA for the CDR3 is TGTGCCAGTACCCGAGGGGGGTCGAACACTGAAGCTTTCTTT.